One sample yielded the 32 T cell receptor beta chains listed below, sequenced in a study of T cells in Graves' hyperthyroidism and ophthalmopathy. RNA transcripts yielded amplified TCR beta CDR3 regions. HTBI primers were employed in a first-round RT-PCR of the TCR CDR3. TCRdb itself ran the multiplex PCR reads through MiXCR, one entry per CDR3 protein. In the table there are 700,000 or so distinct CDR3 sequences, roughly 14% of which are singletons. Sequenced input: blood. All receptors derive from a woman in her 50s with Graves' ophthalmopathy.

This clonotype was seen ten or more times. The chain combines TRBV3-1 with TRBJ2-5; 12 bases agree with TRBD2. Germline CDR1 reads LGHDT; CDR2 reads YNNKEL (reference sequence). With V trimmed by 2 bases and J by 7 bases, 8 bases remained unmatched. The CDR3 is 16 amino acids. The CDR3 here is CASSQRLAGEGRTQYF. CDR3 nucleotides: TGTGCCAGCAGCCAAAGACTAGCGGGAGAGGGTAGGACCCAGTACTTC.

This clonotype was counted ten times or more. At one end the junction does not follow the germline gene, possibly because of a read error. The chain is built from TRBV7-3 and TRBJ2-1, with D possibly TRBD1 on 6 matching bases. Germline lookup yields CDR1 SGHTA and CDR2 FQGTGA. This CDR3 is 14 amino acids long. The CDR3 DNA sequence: TGTGCCAGCAGCGTAACAGGGTTTAACGATGAGCAGTTCTTC. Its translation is CASSVTGFNDEQFF.

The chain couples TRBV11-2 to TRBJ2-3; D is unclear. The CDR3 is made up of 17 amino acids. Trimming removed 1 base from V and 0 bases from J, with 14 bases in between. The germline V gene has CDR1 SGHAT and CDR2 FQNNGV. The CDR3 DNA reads TGTGCCAGCAGCTTAGTTTGGATGGGGTATAGCACAGATACGCAGTATTTT. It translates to CASSLVWMGYSTDTQYF.

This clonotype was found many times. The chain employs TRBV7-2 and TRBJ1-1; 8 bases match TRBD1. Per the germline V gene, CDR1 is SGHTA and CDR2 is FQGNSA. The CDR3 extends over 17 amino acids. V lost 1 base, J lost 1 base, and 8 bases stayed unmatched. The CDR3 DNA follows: TGTGCCAGCAGCTTAGGTAGGGCAGGGGGCCGGAACACTGAAGCTTTCTTT. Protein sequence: CASSLGRAGGRNTEAFF.

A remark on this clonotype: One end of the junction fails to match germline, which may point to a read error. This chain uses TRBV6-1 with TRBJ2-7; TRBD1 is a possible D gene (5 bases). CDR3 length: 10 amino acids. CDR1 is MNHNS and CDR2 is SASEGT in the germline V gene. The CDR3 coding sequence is TGCGCCTCAGGGATCTACGAGCAGTACTTC. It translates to CASGIYEQYF.

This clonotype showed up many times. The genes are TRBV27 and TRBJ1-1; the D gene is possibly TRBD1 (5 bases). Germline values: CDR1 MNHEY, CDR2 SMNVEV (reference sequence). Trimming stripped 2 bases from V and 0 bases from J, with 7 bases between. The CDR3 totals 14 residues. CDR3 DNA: TGTGCCAGCAGTTTACCGGGGGTGAACACTGAAGCTTTCTTT. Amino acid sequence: CASSLPGVNTEAFF.

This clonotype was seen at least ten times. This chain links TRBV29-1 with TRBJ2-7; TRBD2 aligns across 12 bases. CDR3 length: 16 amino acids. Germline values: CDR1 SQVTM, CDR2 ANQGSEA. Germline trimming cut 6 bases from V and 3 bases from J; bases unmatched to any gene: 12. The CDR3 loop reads CSVRGRLAGELYEQYF. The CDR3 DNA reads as TGCAGCGTAAGGGGTAGACTAGCGGGAGAACTCTACGAGCAGTACTTC.

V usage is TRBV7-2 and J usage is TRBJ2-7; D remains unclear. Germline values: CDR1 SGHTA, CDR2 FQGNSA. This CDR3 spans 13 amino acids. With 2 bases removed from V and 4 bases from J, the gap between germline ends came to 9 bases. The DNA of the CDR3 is TGTGCCAGCAGCTTAAGTCCTGTTTACGAGCAGTACTTC. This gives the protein CASSLSPVYEQYF.

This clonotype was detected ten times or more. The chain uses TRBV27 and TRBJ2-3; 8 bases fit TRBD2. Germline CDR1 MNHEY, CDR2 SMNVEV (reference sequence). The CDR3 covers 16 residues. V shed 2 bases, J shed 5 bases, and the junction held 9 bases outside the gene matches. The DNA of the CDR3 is TGTGCCAGCAGTTTAATTTCCCTAGCGGGTGGAGATACGCAGTATTTT. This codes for CASSLISLAGGDTQYF.

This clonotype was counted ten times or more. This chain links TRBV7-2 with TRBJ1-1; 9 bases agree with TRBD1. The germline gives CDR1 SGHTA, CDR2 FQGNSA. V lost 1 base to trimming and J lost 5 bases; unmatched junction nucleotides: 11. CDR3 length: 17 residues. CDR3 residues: CASSLVGQGLGWTEAFF. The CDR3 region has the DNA TGTGCCAGCAGCTTAGTGGGACAGGGTTTGGGTTGGACTGAAGCTTTCTTT.

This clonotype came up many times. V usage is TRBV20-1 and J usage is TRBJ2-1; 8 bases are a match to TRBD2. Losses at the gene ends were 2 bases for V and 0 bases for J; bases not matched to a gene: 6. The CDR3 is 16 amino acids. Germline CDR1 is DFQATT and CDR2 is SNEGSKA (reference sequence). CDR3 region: CSARPLLAGSYNEQFF. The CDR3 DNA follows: TGCAGTGCTAGACCCCTCCTAGCGGGCTCCTACAATGAGCAGTTCTTC.

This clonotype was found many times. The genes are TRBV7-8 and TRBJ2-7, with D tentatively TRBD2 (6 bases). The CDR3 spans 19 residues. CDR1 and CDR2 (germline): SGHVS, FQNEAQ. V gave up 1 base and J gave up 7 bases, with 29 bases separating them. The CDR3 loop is CASSLVSGRAGSGAEEQYF. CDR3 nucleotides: TGTGCCAGCAGCTTAGTTAGCGGTCGTGCTGGGTCCGGAGCAGAGGAGCAGTACTTC.

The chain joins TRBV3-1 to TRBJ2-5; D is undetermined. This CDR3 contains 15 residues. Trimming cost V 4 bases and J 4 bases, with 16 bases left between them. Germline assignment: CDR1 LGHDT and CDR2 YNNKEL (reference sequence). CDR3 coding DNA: TGTGCCAGCAGCCTCAGGCGGAGAGCTGTAGAGACCCAGTACTTC. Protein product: CASSLRRRAVETQYF.

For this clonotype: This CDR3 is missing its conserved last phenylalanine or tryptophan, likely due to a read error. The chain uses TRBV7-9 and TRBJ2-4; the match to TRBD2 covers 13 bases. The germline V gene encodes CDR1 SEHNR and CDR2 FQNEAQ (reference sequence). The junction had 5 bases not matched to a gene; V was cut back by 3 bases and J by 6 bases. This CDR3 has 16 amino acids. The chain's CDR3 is CASSLGGLAGPNIQYI. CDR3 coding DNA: TGTGCCAGCAGCTTGGGGGGACTAGCGGGGCCAAACATTCAGTACATC.

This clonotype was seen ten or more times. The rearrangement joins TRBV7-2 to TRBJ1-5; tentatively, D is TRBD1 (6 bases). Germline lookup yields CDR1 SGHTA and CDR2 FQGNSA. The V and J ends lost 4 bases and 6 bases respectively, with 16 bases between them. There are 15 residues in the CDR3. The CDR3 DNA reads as TGTGCCAGCAGCTCACAGGGAGGGAGGACTCAGCCCCAGCATTTT. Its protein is CASSSQGGRTQPQHF.

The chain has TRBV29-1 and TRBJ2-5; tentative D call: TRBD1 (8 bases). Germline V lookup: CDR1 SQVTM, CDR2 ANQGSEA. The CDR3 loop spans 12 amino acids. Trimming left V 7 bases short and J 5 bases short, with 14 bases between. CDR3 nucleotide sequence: TGCAGCGCCGACAGGGGAGGGGAGACCCAGTACTTC. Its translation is CSADRGGETQYF.

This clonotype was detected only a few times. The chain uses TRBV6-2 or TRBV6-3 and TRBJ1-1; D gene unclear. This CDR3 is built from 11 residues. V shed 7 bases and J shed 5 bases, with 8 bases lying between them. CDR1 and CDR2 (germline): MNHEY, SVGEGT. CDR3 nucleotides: TGTGCCAGCAAGTTGGAGACTGAAGCTTTCTTT. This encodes CASKLETEAFF.

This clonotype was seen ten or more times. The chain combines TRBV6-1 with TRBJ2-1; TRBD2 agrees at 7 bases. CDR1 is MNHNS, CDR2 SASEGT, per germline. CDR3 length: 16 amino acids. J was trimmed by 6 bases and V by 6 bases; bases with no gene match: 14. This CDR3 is CASRPRGRGGGNEQFF. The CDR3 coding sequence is TGTGCCAGCAGGCCACGCGGCCGTGGGGGGGGCAATGAGCAGTTCTTC.

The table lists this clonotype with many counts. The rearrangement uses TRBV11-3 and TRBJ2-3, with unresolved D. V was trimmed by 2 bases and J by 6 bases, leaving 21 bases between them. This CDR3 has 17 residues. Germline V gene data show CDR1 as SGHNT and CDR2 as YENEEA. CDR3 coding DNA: TGTGCCAGCAGCTTAACGCCCGGCCCGAACGCCTTGGATACGCAGTATTTT. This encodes CASSLTPGPNALDTQYF. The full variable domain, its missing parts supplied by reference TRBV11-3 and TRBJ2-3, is EAGVVQSPRYKIIEKKQPVAFWCNPISGHNTLYWYLQNLGQGPELLIRYENEEAVDDSQLPKDRFSAERLKGVDSTLKIQPAELGDSAVYLCASSLTPGPNALDTQYFGPGTRLTVL.

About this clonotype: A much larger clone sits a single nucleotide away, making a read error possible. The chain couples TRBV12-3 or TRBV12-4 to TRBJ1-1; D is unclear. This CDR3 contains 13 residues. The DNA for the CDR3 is TGTGCCAGCACACCAGGAATGAACGCTGAAGCTTTCTTT. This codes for CASTPGMNAEAFF.

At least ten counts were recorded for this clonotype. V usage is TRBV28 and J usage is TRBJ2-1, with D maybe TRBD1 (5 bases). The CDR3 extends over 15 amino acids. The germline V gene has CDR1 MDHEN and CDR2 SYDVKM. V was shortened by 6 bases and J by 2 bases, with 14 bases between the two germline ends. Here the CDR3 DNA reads TGTGCCAGCAGCCAAAACAGGATGACCTACAATGAGCAGTTCTTC. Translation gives CASSQNRMTYNEQFF.

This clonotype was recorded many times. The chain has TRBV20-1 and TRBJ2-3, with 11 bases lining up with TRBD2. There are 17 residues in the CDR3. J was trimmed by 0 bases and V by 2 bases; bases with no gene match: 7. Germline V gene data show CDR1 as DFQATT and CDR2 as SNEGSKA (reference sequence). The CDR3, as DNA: TGCAGTGCTAGAACTAGCGGGAGAATGGGTAGCACAGATACGCAGTATTTT. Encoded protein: CSARTSGRMGSTDTQYF.

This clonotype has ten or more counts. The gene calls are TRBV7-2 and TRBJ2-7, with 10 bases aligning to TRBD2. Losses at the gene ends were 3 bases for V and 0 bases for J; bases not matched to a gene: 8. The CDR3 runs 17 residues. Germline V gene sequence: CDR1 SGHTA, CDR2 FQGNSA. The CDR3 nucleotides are TGTGCCAGCAGCTTTGGGCCTAGCGGGAGTTACTCCTACGAGCAGTACTTC. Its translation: CASSFGPSGSYSYEQYF.

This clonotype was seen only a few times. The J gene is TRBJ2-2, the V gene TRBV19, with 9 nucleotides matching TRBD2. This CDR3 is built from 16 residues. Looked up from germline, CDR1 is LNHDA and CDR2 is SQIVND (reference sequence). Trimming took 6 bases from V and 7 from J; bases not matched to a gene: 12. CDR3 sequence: CASRTLSGRVNGELFF. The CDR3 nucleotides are TGTGCCAGTAGAACCCTTAGCGGGAGAGTAAACGGGGAGCTGTTTTTT.

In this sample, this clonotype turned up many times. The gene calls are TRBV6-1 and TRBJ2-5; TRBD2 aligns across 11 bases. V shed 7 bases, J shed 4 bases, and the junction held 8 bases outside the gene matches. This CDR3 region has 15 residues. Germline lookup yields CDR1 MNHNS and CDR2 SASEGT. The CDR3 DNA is TGTGCCAGCACCGCTAGCGGGAGGTCCCCAGAGACCCAGTACTTC. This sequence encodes CASTASGRSPETQYF.

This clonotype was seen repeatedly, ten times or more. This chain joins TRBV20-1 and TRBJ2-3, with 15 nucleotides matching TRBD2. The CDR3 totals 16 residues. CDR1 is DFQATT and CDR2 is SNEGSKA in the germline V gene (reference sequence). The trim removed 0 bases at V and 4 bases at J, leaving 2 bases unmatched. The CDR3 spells CSARDGTSGRPDTQYF. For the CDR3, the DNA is TGCAGTGCTAGAGATGGGACTAGCGGGAGGCCAGATACGCAGTATTTT.

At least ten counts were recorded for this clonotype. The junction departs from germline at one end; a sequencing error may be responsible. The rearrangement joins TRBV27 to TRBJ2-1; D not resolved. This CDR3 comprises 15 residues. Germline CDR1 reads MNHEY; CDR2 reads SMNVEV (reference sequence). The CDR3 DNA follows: TGTGCCAGCAGTACCACACGAAGCTCCTGCAATGAGCAGTTCTTC. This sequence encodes CASSTTRSSCNEQFF.

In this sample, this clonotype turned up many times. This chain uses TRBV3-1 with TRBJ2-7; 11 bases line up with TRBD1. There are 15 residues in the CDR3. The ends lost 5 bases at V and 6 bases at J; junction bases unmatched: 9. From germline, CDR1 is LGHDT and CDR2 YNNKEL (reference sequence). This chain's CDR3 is CASSTNGQGASEQYF. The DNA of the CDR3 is TGTGCCAGCAGCACCAACGGACAGGGGGCATCCGAGCAGTACTTC.

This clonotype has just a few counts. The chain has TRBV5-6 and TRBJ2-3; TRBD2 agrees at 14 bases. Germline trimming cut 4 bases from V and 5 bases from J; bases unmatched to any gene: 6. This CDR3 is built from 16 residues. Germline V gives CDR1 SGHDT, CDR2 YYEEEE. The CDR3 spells CASSQGLAGVKDTQYF. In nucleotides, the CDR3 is TGTGCCAGCAGCCAGGGACTAGCGGGAGTCAAAGATACGCAGTATTTT.

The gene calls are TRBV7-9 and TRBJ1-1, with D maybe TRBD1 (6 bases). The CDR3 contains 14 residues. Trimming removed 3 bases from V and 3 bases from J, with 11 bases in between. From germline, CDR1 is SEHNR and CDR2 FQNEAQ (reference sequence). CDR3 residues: CASSLQGHYTEAFF. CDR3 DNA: TGTGCCAGCAGCTTGCAGGGACATTACACTGAAGCTTTCTTT. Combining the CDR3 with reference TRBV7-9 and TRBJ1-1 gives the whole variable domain DTGVSQNPRHKITKRGQNVTFRCDPISEHNRLYWYRQTLGQGPEFLTYFQNEAQLEKSRLLSDRFSAERPKGSFSTLEIQRTEQGDSAMYLCASSLQGHYTEAFFGQGTRLTVV.

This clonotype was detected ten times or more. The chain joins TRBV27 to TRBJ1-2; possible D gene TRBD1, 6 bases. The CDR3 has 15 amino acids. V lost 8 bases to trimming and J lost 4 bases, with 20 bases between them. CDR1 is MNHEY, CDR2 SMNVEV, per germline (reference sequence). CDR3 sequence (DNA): TGTGCCAGCTTATCCCCGGGGCAGGGGATCTATGGCTACACCTTC. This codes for CASLSPGQGIYGYTF.

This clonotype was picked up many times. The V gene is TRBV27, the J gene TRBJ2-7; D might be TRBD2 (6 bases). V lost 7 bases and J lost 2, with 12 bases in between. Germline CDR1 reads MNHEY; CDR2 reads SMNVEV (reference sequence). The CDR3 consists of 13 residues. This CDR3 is CASTNRLAYEQYF. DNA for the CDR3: TGTGCCAGCACCAACCGACTAGCCTACGAGCAGTACTTC.